This T cell receptor (beta chain) originates from a study of response to subunit inactivated influenza vaccine. General observations from the study: It was the authors' suggestion that each seasonal influenza vaccination recruits few new T cells.

This clonotype appeared many times. Its antigen remains unknown. TCRdb re-called the RT-PCR reads through MiXCR, storing one row per CDR3 protein. The sample includes 450,000 to 600,000 distinct CDR3 sequences, approximately 7.6% seen only once; the top ten take approximately 13%. The CDR3 length is 15 residues. Trimming stripped 6 bases from V and 0 bases from J, with 14 bases between. Looked up from germline, CDR1 is SGHAT and CDR2 is FQNNGV. The chain has TRBV11-2 and TRBJ1-1; D might be TRBD1 (6 bases). The origin of this receptor is a man aged 50-75 years who received an inactivated influenza vaccine. This sample comprised PBMCs from blood, obtained approximately 25 months after vaccination. DNA for the CDR3: TGTGCCAGCAGATTAACAGGGACGATGAACACTGAAGCTTTCTTT. This translates into CASRLTGTMNTEAFF.